The clone carrying this TCR beta chain was seen once. Its specificity is unknown. This specimen comes from a study of graft-versus-host responses after intestinal transplantation. Study-wide results and limits: Recipient bone marrow held GvH clones, some seen earlier in ileum or blood.

The protocol was immunoSEQ multiplex PCR, while the TCRdb copy is restricted to in-frame clones and leaves out a portion. Here the sample spans about 24,000 clones, around 85% being singletons. Germline values: CDR1 PRHDT, CDR2 FYEKMQ (reference sequence). V shed 2 bases and J 5 bases; nucleotides not matched to a gene: 4. The CDR3 totals 14 residues. The rearrangement uses TRBV13 and TRBJ1-1, with 8 bases matching TRBD1. This TCR was recovered from a human patient who received an intestinal transplant, so some T cells may come from the graft donor. Sequencing used PBMCs, obtained more than 450 days after intestinal transplant. The CDR3 DNA sequence: TGTGCCAGCAGCTTAATACAGGGGGAGACTGAAGCTTTCTTT. This sequence encodes CASSLIQGETEAFF.